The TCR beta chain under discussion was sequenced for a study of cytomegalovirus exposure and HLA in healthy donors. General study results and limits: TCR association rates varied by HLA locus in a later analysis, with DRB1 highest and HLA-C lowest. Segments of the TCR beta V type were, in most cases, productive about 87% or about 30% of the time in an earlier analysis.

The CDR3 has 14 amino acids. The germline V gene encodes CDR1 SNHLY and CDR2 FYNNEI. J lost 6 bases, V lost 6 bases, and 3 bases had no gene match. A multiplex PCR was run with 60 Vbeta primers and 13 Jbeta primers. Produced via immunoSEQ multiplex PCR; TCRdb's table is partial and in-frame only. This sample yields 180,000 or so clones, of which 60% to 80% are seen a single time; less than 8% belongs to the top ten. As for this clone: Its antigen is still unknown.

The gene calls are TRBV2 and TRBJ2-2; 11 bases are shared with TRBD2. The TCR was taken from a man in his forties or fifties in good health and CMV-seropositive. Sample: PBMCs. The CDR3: CASRLAGASGELFF. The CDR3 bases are TGTGCCAGCAGACTAGCGGGAGCGTCCGGGGAGCTGTTTTTT.